This T cell receptor (beta chain) appears in the sequencing data of a study of OX40 agonist ivuxolimab in advanced cancers. About the study: Patients in dose escalation had liver, melanoma, kidney or head and neck cancers. A mean age of approximately 58 years, range about 20 to 85, was recorded, and 70% to 85% were male. Whole-study results and caveats: Researchers report that CD8+ T cells had, on average, more expanded clones than CD4+.

Germline values: CDR1 MDHEN, CDR2 SYDVKM. V lost 2 bases and J lost 10, with 18 bases in between. The CDR3 spans 15 residues. Points on this clone: Its target is not known.

Profiling relied on immunoSEQ multiplex PCR, and the TCRdb table lists in-frame clones only, not all of them. The top ten hold around a fifth of the sample, which has 20,000 to 25,000 clones, 70% to 90% seen once. The specimen was CD4+ or CD8+ T cells sorted from blood, collected in a trial of the OX40 agonist ivuxolimab. The source is an adult with an advanced solid tumor such as melanoma, head and neck, liver or kidney cancer. This chain links TRBV28 with TRBJ2-4; tentative D call: TRBD2 (6 bases). The CDR3 loop is CASSLGGSDSGIQYF. The CDR3 nucleotides read TGTGCCAGCAGTTTAGGGGGGTCGGACTCGGGTATTCAGTACTTC.